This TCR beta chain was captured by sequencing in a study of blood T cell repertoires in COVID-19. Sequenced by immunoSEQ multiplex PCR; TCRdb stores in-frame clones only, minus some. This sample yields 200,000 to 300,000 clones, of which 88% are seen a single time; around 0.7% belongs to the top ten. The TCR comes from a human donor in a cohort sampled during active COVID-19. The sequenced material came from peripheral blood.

CDR3 DNA: TGTGCCAGCAGCCAAGATCTTAGGTGGACAGGCCCCTCTGGGGCCAACGTCCTGACTTTC. Translating it yields CASSQDLRWTGPSGANVLTF. The chain couples TRBV3-1 (or the pseudogene TRBV3-2) to TRBJ2-6, with TRBD1 matching 7 bases. V shed 0 bases, J shed 0 bases, and the junction held 11 bases outside the gene matches. CDR1 is LGHDT, CDR2 YNNKEL, per germline (reference sequence). The CDR3 sequence is 20 residues long.